These 20 T cell receptor beta chains were sequenced from one sample in a study of spatial heterogeneity in lung cancer. Study outcomes and limitations: Tumoral mutation counts were tracked by counts of expanded intratumoral alpha and beta TCRs.

TCRdb re-derived calls from the 5' RACE reads in MiXCR, one entry per CDR3 protein. The data show roughly 8,800 distinct CDR3 sequences, with 4.5% seen just once and more than 9% held by the top ten. Time point given: sample taken at primary tumor resection. No cognate antigen is known for these TCRs. Here the sequenced sample was lung tumor tissue, taken at surgery. Every receptor here comes from a female donor with early-stage non-small cell lung cancer.

The chain combines TRBV12-3 or TRBV12-4 with TRBJ2-2; D is unresolved. The V end was cut by 6 bases, the J end by 4 bases, with 6 bases between. CDR3 length equals 12 residues. CDR3 in DNA: TGTGCCAGCAGCCGGGCCACCGGGGAGCTGTTTTTT. The encoded protein is CASSRATGELFF.

This clonotype has ten or more counts. This chain uses TRBV28 with TRBJ2-3; D uncertain. The CDR3 is 14 residues long. Germline loops: CDR1 MDHEN, CDR2 SYDVKM. Trimming left V 7 bases short and J 4 bases short, with 15 bases between. CDR3 bases: TGTGCCAGCAACGCCCAAGACGCTGCAGATACGCAGTATTTT. Protein sequence: CASNAQDAADTQYF.

This clonotype is medium-sized within its sample. The V gene is TRBV20-1, the J gene TRBJ1-5; D might be TRBD1 (5 bases). The CDR3 runs to 15 residues. V lost 7 bases to trimming and J lost 3 bases, with 19 bases between them. Germline CDR1 DFQATT, CDR2 SNEGSKA (reference sequence). The CDR3 coding sequence is TGCAGTGTAGGGGACTCAGGGATCGCCAATCAGCCCCAGCATTTT. Protein sequence: CSVGDSGIANQPQHF.

This clonotype was detected many times. The V gene is TRBV18, the J gene TRBJ1-5, with D hard to call. Germline values: CDR1 KGHSH, CDR2 LQKENI. The ends were cut back, 1 base at V and 0 bases at J, with 4 bases in the middle. CDR3 size: 14 residues. Here the CDR3 reads CASSPLGSNQPQHF. The CDR3 coding sequence is TGTGCCAGCTCACCACTGGGTAGCAATCAGCCCCAGCATTTT.

This sequence joins TRBV6-5 and TRBJ1-1; D gene ambiguous. V lost 5 bases, J lost 6 bases, and 16 bases lay in between. This CDR3 region has 14 residues. Looked up from germline, CDR1 is MNHEY and CDR2 is SVGAGI. The CDR3 DNA reads as TGTGCCAGCAGTCCTTTAGGGTCTCATTCTGAAGCTTTCTTT. This encodes CASSPLGSHSEAFF.

The chain recombines TRBV7-9 with TRBJ2-7, with 9 positions matching TRBD1. Germline loops: CDR1 SEHNR, CDR2 FQNEAQ (reference sequence). This CDR3 contains 14 residues. V shed 5 bases, J shed 4 bases, and the junction held 6 bases outside the gene matches. The DNA of the CDR3 is TGTGCCAGCAGCGCACCGGGACAGGGTTACGAGCAGTACTTC. Translating gives CASSAPGQGYEQYF. Drawing the rest from reference TRBV7-9 and TRBJ2-7, the complete variable domain is DTGVSQNPRHKITKRGQNVTFRCDPISEHNRLYWYRQTLGQGPEFLTYFQNEAQLEKSRLLSDRFSAERPKGSFSTLEIQRTEQGDSAMYLCASSAPGQGYEQYFGPGTRLTVT.

At least ten counts were recorded for this clonotype. The chain uses TRBV6-5 and TRBJ2-7, with TRBD1 matching 8 bases. Germline values: CDR1 MNHEY, CDR2 SVGAGI. This CDR3 contains 15 residues. Unmatched junction bases numbered 10, after V lost 4 bases and J lost 5 bases. CDR3 nucleotide sequence: TGTGCCAGCAGTTCAGAGGACAGGGCCTTTGACGAGCAGTACTTC. Its translation is CASSSEDRAFDEQYF.

This clonotype showed up many times. The V gene is TRBV5-1, the J gene TRBJ1-1, with D perhaps TRBD1 (5 bases). Looked up from germline, CDR1 is SGHRS and CDR2 is YFSETQ. The CDR3 sequence is 14 residues long. V lost 4 bases to trimming and J lost 8 bases, with 18 bases between them. CDR3 in DNA: TGCGCCAGCAGCAGCCAGGGAATTAACTCCGAAGCTTTCTTT. It yields the protein CASSSQGINSEAFF.

This clonotype was recorded at least ten times. This rearrangement joins TRBV10-3 to TRBJ2-3, with 9 bases lining up with TRBD1. The V gene end was trimmed by 5 bases and the J gene end by 3 bases; junction bases not matched to a gene: 3. The germline gives CDR1 ENHRY, CDR2 SYGVKD. The CDR3 runs 14 residues. The CDR3 spells CAISWDRVTDTQYF. CDR3 nucleotide sequence: TGTGCCATCAGTTGGGACAGGGTAACAGATACGCAGTATTTT.

This clonotype has ten or more counts. The chain joins TRBV9 to TRBJ2-1, with 8 bases identical to TRBD2. The CDR3 is 17 amino acids. Germline V gene lookup returns CDR1 SGDLS and CDR2 YYNGEE. V gave up 4 bases and J gave up 5 bases; unmatched junction bases: 14. The CDR3 spells CASSTNPTSGTNNEQFF. For the CDR3, the DNA is TGTGCCAGCAGCACAAATCCAACTAGCGGAACAAACAATGAGCAGTTCTTC.

The chain is built from TRBV20-1 and TRBJ1-2; 9 nucleotides match TRBD1. Unmatched junction bases numbered 10, after V lost 7 bases and J lost 4 bases. The CDR3 extends over 14 amino acids. Germline CDR1 and CDR2: DFQATT and SNEGSKA (reference sequence). The CDR3 is CSGTAPQGAYGYTF. CDR3 DNA: TGCAGTGGTACAGCCCCACAGGGGGCCTATGGCTACACCTTC.

The chain joins TRBV2 to TRBJ1-1, with 8 bases fitting TRBD1. This CDR3 is 13 amino acids long. Unmatched junction bases numbered 13, after V lost 7 bases and J lost 12 bases. Germline V gene data show CDR1 as SNHLY and CDR2 as FYNNEI. CDR3 DNA sequence: TGTGCCAGCAATCGGGACAGGAGTAGAGAAACTTTCTTT. It is translated as CASNRDRSRETFF. Looking up the rest from reference TRBV2 and TRBJ1-1 gives the full variable domain: EPEVTQTPSHQVTQMGQEVILRCVPISNHLYFYWYRQILGQKVEFLVSFYNNEISEKSEIFDDQFSVERPDGSNFTLKIRSTKLEDSAMYFCASNRDRSRETFFGQGTRLTVV.

The chain recombines TRBV5-1 with TRBJ1-2; 9 nucleotides align to TRBD1. The CDR3 runs 14 residues. Germline loops: CDR1 SGHRS, CDR2 YFSETQ. With 2 bases clipped from V and 8 bases from J, the junction kept 7 bases outside the gene matches. The CDR3 coding sequence is TGCGCCAGCAGCTTATCAGGACAGGGGCCCGGCTACACCTTC. Its translation is CASSLSGQGPGYTF.

This clonotype was seen repeatedly, ten times or more. A much larger clone differs by one base, so this may be a read error. The rearrangement links TRBV6-1 to TRBJ1-2, with 8 bases matching TRBD1. Per the germline V gene, CDR1 is MNHNS and CDR2 is SASEGT. The CDR3 has 15 residues. The CDR3 loop is CASSLGQGASYGYNF. CDR3 in DNA: TGTGCCAGCAGTTTAGGACAGGGAGCCTCCTATGGCTACAACTTC.

This clonotype is categorized as medium-sized. The V call is TRBV5-5, the J call TRBJ1-1; D gene uncertain. CDR3 size: 13 residues. Germline V lookup: CDR1 SGHKS, CDR2 YYEKEE (reference sequence). Trimming pared 1 base from V and 0 bases from J, leaving 4 bases between. The CDR3 region has the DNA TGTGCCAGCAGCTTGAGAGTGAACACTGAAGCTTTCTTT. This translates into CASSLRVNTEAFF.

This clonotype is labeled medium-sized. The chain joins TRBV7-8 to TRBJ1-5; D remains unclear. Germline-derived CDR1 and CDR2 are SGHVS and FQNEAQ. This CDR3 is built from 17 residues. V was pared by 3 bases and J by 0 bases, with 15 bases between. CDR3 sequence reads: CASSFGPTGVSNQPQHF. The CDR3 DNA reads TGTGCCAGCAGCTTTGGACCCACGGGAGTTAGCAATCAGCCCCAGCATTTT.

This clonotype occurred many times. The chain has TRBV2 and TRBJ2-7, with D perhaps given as TRBD1 or TRBD2 (6 bases each). CDR3 length: 13 amino acids. Trimming cost V 4 bases and J 7 bases, with 14 bases left between them. CDR1 is SNHLY, CDR2 FYNNEI, per germline. The CDR3 loop is CASSGGALREQYF. CDR3 nucleotide sequence: TGTGCCAGCAGTGGGGGGGCCCTCCGGGAGCAGTACTTC.

In its sample, this clonotype was seen a few times. J is TRBJ1-1 and V is TRBV18; no clear D gene. V shed 1 base and J shed 6 bases, with 6 bases lying between them. The germline V gene has CDR1 KGHSH and CDR2 LQKENI. The CDR3 is made up of 12 amino acids. The CDR3 nucleotides read TGTGCCAGCTCACCACAGGGCGCTGAAGCTTTCTTT. Translating it yields CASSPQGAEAFF.

This clonotype was recorded at least ten times. The chain carries TRBV6-1 and TRBJ1-2; TRBD1 matches 9 bases. The CDR3 spans 14 residues. V was clipped by 2 bases and J by 5 bases; unmatched bases: 3. Germline-derived CDR1 and CDR2 are MNHNS and SASEGT. CDR3 bases: TGTGCCAGCAGTGAATATGGGACAGGGTATGGCTACACCTTC. Its protein product is CASSEYGTGYGYTF.

This clonotype was seen at least ten times. The chain combines TRBV20-1 with TRBJ2-7; TRBD2 matches at 12 bases. Germline lookup yields CDR1 DFQATT and CDR2 SNEGSKA (reference sequence). This CDR3 is built from 14 residues. J lost 5 bases, V lost 7 bases, and 9 bases had no gene match. Written as DNA, the CDR3 is TGCAGTGTCCCGTCTAGCGGGAGGGATAACGAGCAGTACTTC. It specifies CSVPSSGRDNEQYF.